This T cell receptor beta chain was found in a study of response to subunit inactivated influenza vaccine. TCRdb itself ran the RT-PCR reads through MiXCR, one entry per CDR3 protein. The sample records more than 450,000 distinct CDR3 sequences, under 9% being singletons. The table lists this clonotype with a few counts. The antigen is unknown. V gave up 0 bases and J gave up 2 bases; unmatched junction bases: 4. The CDR3 runs to 15 residues. Germline CDR1 SGDLS, CDR2 YYNGEE. Findings of the study overall: The authors put forward the suggestion that each seasonal influenza vaccination may bring in only a limited number of new T cells.

The chain is built from TRBV9 and TRBJ2-5; 7 nucleotides line up with TRBD1. This specimen was PBMCs from blood, taken around 25 months after vaccination. This TCR came from a man between 45 and 75 years old who received an inactivated influenza vaccine. CDR3 nucleotides: TGTGCCAGCAGCGTAGACAGGGGCCCACAAGAGACCCAGTACTTC. This sequence encodes CASSVDRGPQETQYF.